The 30 T cell receptor beta chains presented below share a single source sample, sequenced in a study of T cells after yellow fever vaccination. TCRdb re-analysed the 5' RACE reads in MiXCR, keeping a single row per CDR3 protein. Altogether over 110,000 distinct CDR3 sequences are present, 7.7% being singletons, with the ten largest covering around 0.73%. The sequencing here drew on CD4+ T cells sorted from PBMCs, taken 5 days after the yellow fever booster vaccination. All receptors derive from a man aged 30 to 45 who received the YFV17D yellow fever vaccine.

V and J are TRBV10-3 and TRBJ2-7, with D perhaps matching TRBD1 (6 bases). Per the germline V gene, CDR1 is ENHRY and CDR2 is SYGVKD. The V end was cut by 6 bases, the J end by 2 bases, with 14 bases between. The CDR3 totals 14 residues. The CDR3 DNA reads as TGTGCCATCAGGGGGACAAAAAAGGCCTACGAGCAGTACTTC. It encodes CAIRGTKKAYEQYF.

This clonotype was counted at least ten times. The V call is TRBV24-1, the J call TRBJ1-5; D is uncertain. With 6 bases removed from V and 7 bases from J, the gap between germline ends came to 12 bases. Germline-derived CDR1 and CDR2 are KGHDR and SFDVKD. The CDR3 sequence is 13 residues long. The CDR3 spells CATSPGVSQPQHF. The DNA of the CDR3 is TGTGCCACCAGTCCTGGCGTCAGCCAGCCCCAGCATTTT.

This clonotype was seen at least ten times. The rearrangement links TRBV11-2 to TRBJ2-7; 7 nucleotides line up with TRBD2. V was pared by 4 bases and J by 0 bases, with 9 bases of the junction left unmatched. This CDR3 is built from 16 residues. Per the germline V gene, CDR1 is SGHAT and CDR2 is FQNNGV. In DNA, the CDR3 is TGTGCCAGCAGCTACGGTTGGCGGGGGAGCTCCTACGAGCAGTACTTC. It specifies CASSYGWRGSSYEQYF.

Ten or more counts support this clonotype. The V call is TRBV4-3, the J call TRBJ2-2; TRBD1 matches at 8 bases. V gave up 1 base and J gave up 6 bases; unmatched junction bases: 10. The CDR3 totals 17 residues. The germline V gene has CDR1 LGHNA and CDR2 YSLEER. The CDR3 region has the DNA TGCGCCAGCAGCCAAGGCCCGGACAGGGTTGGTTCCGGGGAGCTGTTTTTT. Its protein product is CASSQGPDRVGSGELFF.

This clonotype has ten or more counts. The V gene is TRBV6-5, the J gene TRBJ2-1, with 7 bases lining up with TRBD2. Germline loops: CDR1 MNHEY, CDR2 SVGAGI. This CDR3 contains 15 residues. Trimming at V came to 2 bases and at J to 5 bases, leaving 6 bases not matched to a gene. The DNA for the CDR3 is TGTGCCAGCAGTTACCGACTAGCCCTCCACAATGAGCAGTTCTTC. Residues: CASSYRLALHNEQFF.

There are many counts of this clonotype. The V and J genes are TRBV20-1 and TRBJ2-3; no clear D gene. The CDR3 has 12 residues. In germline, CDR1 is DFQATT, CDR2 SNEGSKA (reference sequence). The V and J ends lost 2 bases and 5 bases respectively, with 8 bases between them. In DNA, the CDR3 is TGCAGTGCTAGAACTACGGGAGATACGCAGTATTTT. It is translated as CSARTTGDTQYF.

The table lists this clonotype with many counts. The chain couples TRBV6-5 to TRBJ2-7; weak D call: TRBD1 (5 bases). The length of the CDR3 is 15 residues. Germline loops: CDR1 MNHEY, CDR2 SVGAGI. The V end lost 2 bases, the J end lost 2 bases, and 13 bases lay between the germline ends. This CDR3 reads CASSYTTQGTYEQYF. The CDR3 DNA reads TGTGCCAGCAGTTACACAACTCAGGGTACCTACGAGCAGTACTTC.

As for this clonotype: This sequence may be a read error, since a much larger clone differs from it by one base. The gene calls are TRBV20-1 and TRBJ2-5; D remains unclear. V lost 6 bases and J 4 bases, leaving 15 bases between the germline ends. Germline V gives CDR1 DFQATT, CDR2 SNEGSKA (reference sequence). This CDR3 has 13 residues. In DNA, the CDR3 is TGCAGTGCCTGGCCACGACTGGGAGAGACCCAGTACTTC. This codes for CSAWPRLGETQYF.

In this sample, this clonotype turned up many times. This chain uses TRBV5-4 with TRBJ2-2; no clear D. The CDR3 is 15 residues long. Trimming cost V 1 base and J 4 bases, with 11 bases left between them. Germline lookup yields CDR1 SGHNT and CDR2 YYREEE (reference sequence). The CDR3 sequence: CASSLSKGFTGELFF. Written as DNA, the CDR3 is TGTGCCAGCAGCTTGTCTAAGGGCTTCACCGGGGAGCTGTTTTTT. The variable domain in full, with the rest retrieved from reference TRBV5-4 and TRBJ2-2, is ETGVTQSPTHLIKTRGQQVTLRCSSQSGHNTVSWYQQALGQGPQFIFQYYREEENGRGNFPPRFSGLQFPNYSSELNVNALELDDSALYLCASSLSKGFTGELFFGEGSRLTVL.

This clonotype has ten or more counts. The rearrangement links TRBV5-1 to TRBJ2-5; 8 bases fit TRBD2. CDR1 and CDR2 from the germline V gene are SGHRS and YFSETQ. This CDR3 contains 14 residues. The J segment lost 3 bases and the V segment lost 0 bases, leaving 1 base of the junction unmatched. The CDR3 nucleotides are TGCGCCAGCAGCTTGGCCGGGGGGGAAGAGACCCAGTACTTC. This translates into CASSLAGGEETQYF. Full variable domain (rest looked up from reference TRBV5-1 and TRBJ2-5): KAGVTQTPRYLIKTRGQQVTLSCSPISGHRSVSWYQQTPGQGLQFLFEYFSETQRNKGNFPGRFSGRQFSNSRSEMNVSTLELGDSALYLCASSLAGGEETQYFGPGTRLLVL.

This clonotype appeared many times. V is TRBV5-1 and J is TRBJ2-7; possibly TRBD2 for D (6 bases). Germline V lookup: CDR1 SGHRS, CDR2 YFSETQ. The CDR3 has 15 amino acids. Between the trimmed V and J ends, which lost 4 bases and 1 base, there was a span of 15 bases. The CDR3 sequence: CASSKGGSASYEQYF. The CDR3, as DNA: TGCGCCAGCAGCAAGGGAGGAAGTGCTTCCTACGAGCAGTACTTC.

This clonotype was observed many times. In DNA form, the CDR3 reads TGTGCCAGCAGTCAACGGCGGGAGAGATGGCAAAGCAAAGCTTTCTTT. Protein: CASSQRRERWQSKAFF. The genes are TRBV12-3 or TRBV12-4 and TRBJ1-1; no definite D call. The CDR3 length is 16 residues. V was shortened by 5 bases and J by 9 bases, with 25 bases between the two germline ends.

In its sample, this clonotype was seen many times. V and J are TRBV6-2 or TRBV6-3 and TRBJ2-7; 7 bases align to TRBD2. The CDR3 is made up of 15 amino acids. Germline values: CDR1 MNHEY, CDR2 SVGEGT. With 5 bases clipped from V and 4 bases from J, the junction kept 11 bases outside the gene matches. The CDR3 reads CASSIRGSTAYEQYF. For the CDR3, the DNA is TGTGCCAGCAGTATCCGCGGGAGCACGGCTTACGAGCAGTACTTC.

This clonotype showed up many times. CDR3 amino acids: CASSRGGGREQYF. The CDR3 bases are TGTGCCAGCAGTCGCGGTGGGGGGAGGGAGCAGTACTTC. J is TRBJ2-7 and V is TRBV12-3 or TRBV12-4; possibly TRBD2 for D (6 bases). V shed 5 bases and J shed 7 bases, with 15 bases lying between them. The CDR3 spans 13 residues.

This clonotype was recorded at least ten times. This chain's CDR3 is CASSPFRRTGAYNSPLHF. The CDR3 region has the DNA TGTGCCAGCAGCCCCTTTCGTCGGACAGGAGCTTATAATTCACCCCTCCACTTT. This sequence joins TRBV11-1 and TRBJ1-6, with 7 bases that match TRBD1. Germline lookup yields CDR1 SGHAT and CDR2 FQDESV (reference sequence). The CDR3 spans 18 residues. V gave up 5 bases and J gave up 4 bases; unmatched junction bases: 14.

This clonotype has only a few counts. The J gene is TRBJ2-3, the V gene TRBV20-1; TRBD2 matches at 10 bases. This CDR3 spans 17 amino acids. J was trimmed by 3 bases and V by 3 bases; bases with no gene match: 12. CDR1 DFQATT and CDR2 SNEGSKA come from the germline V gene (reference sequence). The CDR3 protein is CSARKFPSGSRTDTQYF. CDR3 coding DNA: TGCAGTGCTAGGAAGTTCCCTAGCGGGAGTAGGACAGATACGCAGTATTTT.

This clonotype has ten or more counts. The V gene is TRBV20-1, the J gene TRBJ2-7; D gene uncertain. CDR3 size: 14 residues. The germline V and J ends were trimmed by 3 bases and 2 bases, with 14 bases remaining between them. Germline V lookup: CDR1 DFQATT, CDR2 SNEGSKA (reference sequence). Written as DNA, the CDR3 is TGCAGTGCTAGTTTGTTAAGAACCACCTACGAGCAGTACTTC. It translates to CSASLLRTTYEQYF.

V gene TRBV10-3 combines with J gene TRBJ1-6; no definite D call. CDR1 ENHRY and CDR2 SYGVKD come from the germline V gene. V gave up 0 bases and J gave up 8 bases, with 14 bases separating them. There are 16 residues in the CDR3. The CDR3, as DNA: TGTGCCATCAGTGAGTCGACATGGGTATCGGATTCACCCCTCCACTTT. Its translation: CAISESTWVSDSPLHF.

This clonotype was observed many times. The chain couples TRBV4-3 to TRBJ2-1; 11 bases fit TRBD2. The CDR3 runs to 18 residues. The V segment lost 0 bases and the J segment 5 bases; nucleotides outside the gene matches: 9. In germline, CDR1 is LGHNA, CDR2 YSLEER. CDR3 in DNA: TGCGCCAGCAGCCAAGATATTTTGAGACTAGCGGGGAACAATGAGCAGTTCTTC. Residues: CASSQDILRLAGNNEQFF.

This clonotype was picked up many times. The J gene is TRBJ2-7, the V gene TRBV7-6; D possibly corresponds to TRBD2 (5 bases). CDR3 length: 15 amino acids. Trimming pared 2 bases from V and 3 bases from J, leaving 14 bases between. The germline CDR1 and CDR2 sequences are SGHVS and FNYEAQ. In DNA, the CDR3 is TGTGCCAGCAGCTTATCTGGGAGTAAGTACTACGAGCAGTACTTC. Encoded protein: CASSLSGSKYYEQYF.

This clonotype was recorded a few times. The chain joins TRBV28 to TRBJ2-6, with TRBD2 identical over 8 bases. Germline V gene sequence: CDR1 MDHEN, CDR2 SYDVKM. The CDR3 sequence is 17 residues long. The ends lost 6 bases at V and 1 base at J; junction bases unmatched: 8. CDR3 bases: TGTGCCAGCAGCCCCGGGGGGGCCCTATCTGGGGCCAACGTCCTGACTTTC. Encoded protein: CASSPGGALSGANVLTF.

The chain combines TRBV20-1 with TRBJ2-7; D gene ambiguous. Germline V gene lookup returns CDR1 DFQATT and CDR2 SNEGSKA (reference sequence). Deletions cut 5 bases from V and 4 bases from J, with 21 bases between. The length of the CDR3 is 15 residues. In DNA form, the CDR3 reads TGCAGTGCTCCCCCTTCGGCCGCCCAAGGATACGAGCAGTACTTC. As protein: CSAPPSAAQGYEQYF.

Many counts were recorded for this clonotype. This chain connects TRBV6-2 or TRBV6-3 to TRBJ2-7, with 8 bases identical to TRBD2. The length of the CDR3 is 13 residues. The V gene end was trimmed by 6 bases and the J gene end by 2 bases; junction bases not matched to a gene: 3. Germline V CDR1 and CDR2: MNHEY, SVGEGT. CDR3 DNA sequence: TGTGCCAGCAGCCTAGCGGGTACCTACGAGCAGTACTTC. This gives the protein CASSLAGTYEQYF.

This clonotype showed up many times. The chain has TRBV29-1 and TRBJ2-1, with D tentatively TRBD1 (5 bases). The CDR3 has 14 amino acids. Trimming took 4 bases from V and 6 from J, leaving 16 bases between them. CDR1 and CDR2 from the germline V gene are SQVTM and ANQGSEA. The CDR3 protein is CSVVTRAHRNEQFF. The CDR3, as DNA: TGCAGCGTTGTTACCAGGGCTCATCGCAATGAGCAGTTCTTC.

Many counts were recorded for this clonotype. This chain uses TRBV5-6 with TRBJ2-3; no definite D call. Trimming pared 0 bases from V and 5 bases from J, leaving 4 bases between. The germline V gene encodes CDR1 SGHDT and CDR2 YYEEEE. This CDR3 has 12 amino acids. The CDR3, as DNA: TGTGCCAGCAGCTTGGCTTTAGATACGCAGTATTTT. As protein: CASSLALDTQYF.

The V and J genes are TRBV18 and TRBJ2-5; 8 nucleotides match TRBD2. Losses at the gene ends were 0 bases for V and 8 bases for J; bases not matched to a gene: 2. Germline CDR1 reads KGHSH; CDR2 reads LQKENI. The CDR3 is 13 amino acids. Here the CDR3 reads CASSPPSGGTQYF. CDR3 sequence (DNA): TGTGCCAGCTCACCACCGAGCGGGGGAACCCAGTACTTC.

This clonotype was counted between two and nine times. The gene calls are TRBV12-3 or TRBV12-4 and TRBJ2-3; 10 bases are shared with TRBD2. CDR3 length equals 16 residues. The trim removed 5 bases at V and 0 bases at J, leaving 5 bases unmatched. CDR3 region: CASSPQLAGSTDTQYF. As DNA, the CDR3 is TGTGCCAGCAGTCCTCAACTAGCGGGAAGCACAGATACGCAGTATTTT.

J is TRBJ2-1 and V is TRBV19; D is ambiguous. The germline V gene encodes CDR1 LNHDA and CDR2 SQIVND (reference sequence). Trimming took 4 bases from V and 9 from J, leaving 10 bases between them. The CDR3 spans 12 residues. The CDR3 spells CASSTLVGEQFF. CDR3 DNA: TGTGCCAGTAGTACCTTGGTTGGTGAGCAGTTCTTC.

Many counts were recorded for this clonotype. V and J are TRBV7-2 and TRBJ2-7, with 13 bases that match TRBD2. This CDR3 has 15 amino acids. V gave up 5 bases and J gave up 7 bases; unmatched junction bases: 8. Germline assignment: CDR1 SGHTA and CDR2 FQGNSA. The CDR3 region is CASSGGLAGTREQYF. The CDR3 bases are TGTGCCAGCAGCGGGGGACTAGCGGGAACGCGGGAGCAGTACTTC.

There are many counts of this clonotype. The CDR3 coding sequence is TGCAGTGCTAGTGTTCTAGCGGGAGGTTACGAGCAGTACTTC. As protein: CSASVLAGGYEQYF. V and J are TRBV20-1 and TRBJ2-7; 11 positions agree with TRBD2. V trimming: 3 bases; J trimming: 4 bases; junction bases outside the gene matches: 5. Germline V CDR1 and CDR2: DFQATT, SNEGSKA (reference sequence). The CDR3 length is 14 residues.